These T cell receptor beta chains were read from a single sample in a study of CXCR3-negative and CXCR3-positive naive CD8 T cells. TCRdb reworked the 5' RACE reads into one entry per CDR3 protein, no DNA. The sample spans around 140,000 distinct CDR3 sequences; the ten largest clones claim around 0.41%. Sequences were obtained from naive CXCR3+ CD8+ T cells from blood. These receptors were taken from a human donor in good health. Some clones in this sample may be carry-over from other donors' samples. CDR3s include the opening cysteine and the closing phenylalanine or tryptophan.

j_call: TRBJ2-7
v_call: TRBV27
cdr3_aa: CASTLTGDAYEQYF

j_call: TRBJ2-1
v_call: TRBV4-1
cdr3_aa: CASSQDPLSYNEQFF

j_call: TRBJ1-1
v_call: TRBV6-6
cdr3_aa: CASTTGPPVDFF

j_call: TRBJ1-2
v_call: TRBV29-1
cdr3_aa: CSVLGAQGGYTF

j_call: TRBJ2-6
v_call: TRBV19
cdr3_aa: CASSMGGSGANVLTF

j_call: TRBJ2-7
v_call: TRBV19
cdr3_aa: CASSHGGGAYEQYF

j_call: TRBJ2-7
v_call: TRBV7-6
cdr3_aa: CASSLVGQGAVDEQYF

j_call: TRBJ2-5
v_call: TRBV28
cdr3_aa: CASSLTEVEETQYF

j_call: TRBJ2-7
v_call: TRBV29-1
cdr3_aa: CSVGLAGGRYEQYF

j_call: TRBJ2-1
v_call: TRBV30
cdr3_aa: CAWSGEASGFNNEQFF

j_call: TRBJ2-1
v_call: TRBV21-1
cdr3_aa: CASRIIAGDSYNEQFF

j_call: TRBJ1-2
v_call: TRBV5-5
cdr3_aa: CASSLDRVDNYGYTF

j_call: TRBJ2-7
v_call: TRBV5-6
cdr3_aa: CASSLAVGGSNEQYF

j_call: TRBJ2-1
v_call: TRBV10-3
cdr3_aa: CAISERGTGGDDEQFF

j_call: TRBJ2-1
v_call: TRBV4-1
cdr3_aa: CASSQVANNEQFF

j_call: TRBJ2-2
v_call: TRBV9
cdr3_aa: CASSDPRDGGGRTGELFF

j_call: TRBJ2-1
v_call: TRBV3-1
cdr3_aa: CASSPIGAPQFF

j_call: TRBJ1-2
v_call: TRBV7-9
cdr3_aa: CASSLTGDGYTF

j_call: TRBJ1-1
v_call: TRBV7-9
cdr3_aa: CASSNRVGMNTEAFF

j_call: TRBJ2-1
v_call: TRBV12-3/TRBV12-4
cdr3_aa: CASSRLAVVGYEQFF

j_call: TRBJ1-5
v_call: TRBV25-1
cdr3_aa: CASSAGGVQPQHF

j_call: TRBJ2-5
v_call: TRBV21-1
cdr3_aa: CASSKAGGGNNRDRQETQYF

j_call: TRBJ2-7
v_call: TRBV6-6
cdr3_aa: CASSYSGALTYEQYF

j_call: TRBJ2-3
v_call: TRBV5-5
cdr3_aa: CASSTDEYVWADTQYF

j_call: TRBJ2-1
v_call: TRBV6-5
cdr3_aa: CASSQTSGYTYEQFF

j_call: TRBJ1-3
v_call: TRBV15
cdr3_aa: CATSRNPDRASGNTIYF

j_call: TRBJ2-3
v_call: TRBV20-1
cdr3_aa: CSASDLYTDTQYF

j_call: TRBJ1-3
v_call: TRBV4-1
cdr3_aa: CASSLGGGSGNTIYF

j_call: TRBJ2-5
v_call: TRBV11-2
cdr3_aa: CASSPGEAGVETQYF

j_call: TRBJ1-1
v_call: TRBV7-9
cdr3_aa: CASSLAGGREKTEAFF

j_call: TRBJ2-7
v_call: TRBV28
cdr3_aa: CASSLVLAGATGTYEQYF

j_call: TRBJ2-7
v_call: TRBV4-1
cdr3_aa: CASSQGWHISYEQYF

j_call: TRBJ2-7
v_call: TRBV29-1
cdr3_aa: CSVEAGLAAGEQYF

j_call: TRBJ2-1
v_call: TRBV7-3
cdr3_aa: CASSLGGSPYNEQFF

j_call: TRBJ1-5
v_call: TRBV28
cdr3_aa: CASSLWRSGNRPQHF

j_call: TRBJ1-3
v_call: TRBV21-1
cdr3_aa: CASSLPRVSGNTIYF

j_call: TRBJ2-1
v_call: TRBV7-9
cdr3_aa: CASSSAGGNEQFF

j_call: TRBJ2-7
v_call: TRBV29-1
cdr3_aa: CSVEAPGAPDREQYF

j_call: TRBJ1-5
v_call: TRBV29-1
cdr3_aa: CSVEGRTVQPQHF

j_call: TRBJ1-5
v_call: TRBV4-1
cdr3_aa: CASSQGNSGDWQPQHF

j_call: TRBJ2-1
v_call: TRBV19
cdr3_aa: CASSPQGEPGQQFF

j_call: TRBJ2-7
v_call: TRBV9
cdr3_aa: CASSPSGFYEQYF

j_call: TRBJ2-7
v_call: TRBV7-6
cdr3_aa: CASSHGQGAGLSYEQYF

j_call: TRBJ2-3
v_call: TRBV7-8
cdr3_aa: CASSFNREDTQYF

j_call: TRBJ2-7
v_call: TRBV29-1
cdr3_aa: CSKEIPYEQYF

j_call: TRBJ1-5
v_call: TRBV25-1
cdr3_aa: CASSENGAQPQHF

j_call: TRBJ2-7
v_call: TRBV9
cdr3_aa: CASTLGQGNYEQYF

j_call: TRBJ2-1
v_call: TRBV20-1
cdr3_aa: CSARARGHYNEQFF

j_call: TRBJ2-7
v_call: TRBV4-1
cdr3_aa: CASSQYHGKVKTYEQYF

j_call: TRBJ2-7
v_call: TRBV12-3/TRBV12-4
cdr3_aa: CASRGTAYEQYF

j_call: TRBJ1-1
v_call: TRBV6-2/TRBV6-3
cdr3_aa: CASSFPGEAFF

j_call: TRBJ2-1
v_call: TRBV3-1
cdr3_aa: CASSQESGGPLNEQFF

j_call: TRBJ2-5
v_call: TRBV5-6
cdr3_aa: CASSLVPGEETQYF